Listed here are 17 T cell receptor beta chains from one sample, sequenced in a study of blood T cell repertoires in COVID-19 (dated by TCRdb to 2020 to 2022). Preparation of the library involved the immunoSEQ multiplex PCR assay. Drawn from immuneACCESS, this table holds only the in-frame rearrangements with V and J called that TCRdb kept. Clones are partly lost; checked studies trace under half to an unresolved V gene and leave the rest unexplained. This sample comprises about 250,000 clones, roughly four fifths of them detected only once. The ten top clones hold more than 15% of the sample. Sequencing was performed on peripheral blood. These receptors were collected from a person aged 65-85 years with COVID-19, enrolled during active disease.

The genes are TRBV5-1 and TRBJ2-5; maybe TRBD1 (5 bases). V dropped 2 bases and J dropped 2 bases, with 10 bases sitting between them. The CDR3 is 14 amino acids. Germline lookup yields CDR1 SGHRS and CDR2 YFSETQ. DNA of the CDR3: TGCGCCAGCAGCTTCGGACAAATTCAAGAGACCCAGTACTTC. Protein sequence: CASSFGQIQETQYF.

The rearrangement links TRBV28 to TRBJ2-1; 8 bases map to TRBD2. Germline trimming cut 2 bases from V and 8 bases from J; bases unmatched to any gene: 8. The CDR3 covers 15 residues. CDR1 is MDHEN and CDR2 is SYDVKM in the germline V gene. In DNA, the CDR3 is TGTGCCAGCAGTTTAAGGGTTAGCGGGGTTGATGAGCAGTTCTTC. Protein sequence: CASSLRVSGVDEQFF.

This clone showed up just once. This chain links TRBV21-1 with TRBJ2-7; TRBD1 was called by the table and not checked on the DNA. TRBV21-1 is listed as a pseudogene. This CDR3 has 13 residues. The CDR3, as DNA: TGTGCCAGCAGCAATTCCTGCTTCAGAGAGCAGTACTTC. Its translation: CASSNSCFREQYF.

This rearrangement joins TRBV7-2 to TRBJ2-5; 9 nucleotides agree with TRBD1. The CDR3 is 15 amino acids. Trimming cost V 6 bases and J 4 bases; bases outside gene matches: 9. Per germline, CDR1 SGHTA and CDR2 FQGNSA. DNA for the CDR3: TGTGCCAGCAGGGGGACAGGGAGGTGGGGAGAGACCCAGTACTTC. This encodes CASRGTGRWGETQYF.

The V call is TRBV7-8, the J call TRBJ2-3, with D perhaps matching TRBD1 (5 bases). The CDR3 consists of 16 residues. The V gene's germline CDR1 is SGHVS and CDR2 FQNEAQ. V was pared by 1 base and J by 5 bases, with 16 bases between. For the CDR3, the DNA is TGTGCCAGCAGCTTAGAACCGAGCCGACAGCGAGATACGCAGTATTTT. Its translation is CASSLEPSRQRDTQYF.

The chain employs TRBV19 and TRBJ1-4, with a possible D match to TRBD1 (6 bases). Germline-derived CDR1 and CDR2 are LNHDA and SQIVND (reference sequence). CDR3 size: 17 residues. Trimming shortened V by 3 bases and J by 2 bases, and 16 bases separated the two germline ends. The CDR3 DNA follows: TGTGCCAGTAGTATCACAGGGAGTTTTGGGACTAATGAAAAACTGTTTTTT. Amino acids: CASSITGSFGTNEKLFF.

The chain links TRBV2 to TRBJ1-3, with TRBD1 matching 8 bases. Germline V gene lookup returns CDR1 SNHLY and CDR2 FYNNEI. Unmatched junction bases numbered 11, after V lost 7 bases and J lost 3 bases. The CDR3 covers 16 residues. As DNA, the CDR3 is TGTGCCAGCAACGAGACCAGGGGGCTAGGTGGAAACACCATATATTTT. This sequence encodes CASNETRGLGGNTIYF.

The J gene is TRBJ2-7, the V gene TRBV5-4; TRBD2 might be the D (6 bases). Between the trimmed V and J ends, which lost 1 base and 5 bases, there was a span of 7 bases. CDR3 length: 12 amino acids. Germline CDR1 is SGHNT and CDR2 is YYREEE (reference sequence). The CDR3 bases are TGTGCCAGCAGCTTGCCTAGCGACGAGCAGTACTTC. This sequence encodes CASSLPSDEQYF.

This chain connects TRBV2 to TRBJ2-2; D might be TRBD1 (6 bases). The V and J ends lost 6 bases and 7 bases respectively, with 12 bases between them. The CDR3 sequence is 13 residues long. Germline lookup yields CDR1 SNHLY and CDR2 FYNNEI. CDR3 loop: CASREQGLGELFF. In nucleotides, the CDR3 is TGTGCCAGCAGGGAACAGGGTCTCGGGGAGCTGTTTTTT.

The rearrangement joins TRBV6-5 to TRBJ2-7; D possibly corresponds to TRBD2 (6 bases). This CDR3 is built from 12 residues. The germline V gene encodes CDR1 MNHEY and CDR2 SVGAGI. Between the trimmed V and J ends, which lost 7 bases and 5 bases, there was a span of 12 bases. This chain's CDR3 is CASTAGPHEQYF. The CDR3 coding sequence is TGTGCCAGCACTGCGGGGCCCCACGAGCAGTACTTC.

The chain employs TRBV5-6 and TRBJ2-3, with D unresolved. This CDR3 is built from 14 residues. Trimming took 4 bases from V and 1 from J, leaving 10 bases between them. Germline V gene lookup returns CDR1 SGHDT and CDR2 YYEEEE. CDR3 loop: CASSPDKRTDTQYF. CDR3 coding DNA: TGTGCCAGCAGCCCTGACAAGCGCACAGATACGCAGTATTTT.

This clone was detected only a few times. The chain links TRBV7-2 to TRBJ1-4; TRBD1 matches at 9 bases. Germline CDR1 reads SGHTA; CDR2 reads FQGNSA. The trim removed 6 bases at V and 6 bases at J, leaving 8 bases unmatched. This CDR3 is 15 amino acids long. The CDR3 DNA is TGTGCCAGCAGTCCTCGGACAGGGGTATATGAAAAACTGTTTTTT. This codes for CASSPRTGVYEKLFF.

V gene TRBV11-2 combines with J gene TRBJ2-5; D perhaps matches TRBD1 (6 bases). The CDR3 length is 15 residues. The V end lost 2 bases, the J end lost 2 bases, and 12 bases lay between the germline ends. Looked up from germline, CDR1 is SGHAT and CDR2 is FQNNGV. The CDR3 sequence: CASSLNRASQETQYF. CDR3 sequence (DNA): TGTGCCAGCAGCTTAAACAGGGCCTCTCAAGAGACCCAGTACTTC.

The V and J genes are TRBV3-1 (or the pseudogene TRBV3-2) and TRBJ1-1; D not certain. Germline CDR1 LGHDT, CDR2 YNNKEL (reference sequence). V was trimmed by 2 bases and J by 4 bases, leaving 14 bases between them. The CDR3 sequence is 15 residues long. Written as DNA, the CDR3 is TGTGCCAGCAGCCAAAAGCGGGTTCGTAGCACTGAAGCTTTCTTT. Translating gives CASSQKRVRSTEAFF.

This clone was seen more than once but under ten times. The V gene is TRBV5-4, the J gene TRBJ2-7; 7 bases align to TRBD1. This CDR3 is 19 amino acids long. V was pared by 5 bases and J by 2 bases, with 22 bases of the junction left unmatched. The germline V gene has CDR1 SGHNT and CDR2 YYREEE (reference sequence). The CDR3 here is CASSFGPIQRQGIPYEQYF. The CDR3, as DNA: TGTGCCAGCAGTTTCGGACCTATCCAACGACAGGGCATTCCCTACGAGCAGTACTTC.

This clone occurred a few times. This chain connects TRBV7-3 to TRBJ1-1; TRBD1 might be the D (5 bases). V was clipped by 5 bases and J by 4 bases, with 20 bases between them. Germline-derived CDR1 and CDR2 are SGHTA and FQGTGA. The CDR3 runs 16 residues. The CDR3 DNA is TGTGCCAGCAGCCCCGGGGGAGGGGCCGCGAGCACTGAAGCTTTCTTT. It translates to CASSPGGGAASTEAFF.

V gene TRBV19 combines with J gene TRBJ1-2, with D possibly TRBD1 on 5 matching bases. This CDR3 comprises 15 residues. In germline, CDR1 is LNHDA, CDR2 SQIVND (reference sequence). The V end was cut by 9 bases, the J end by 8 bases, with 25 bases between. The CDR3 bases are TGTGCCAGCAGGGAGGGGCACCAAGGACGTAGGGGCTACACCTTC. Translating it yields CASREGHQGRRGYTF.